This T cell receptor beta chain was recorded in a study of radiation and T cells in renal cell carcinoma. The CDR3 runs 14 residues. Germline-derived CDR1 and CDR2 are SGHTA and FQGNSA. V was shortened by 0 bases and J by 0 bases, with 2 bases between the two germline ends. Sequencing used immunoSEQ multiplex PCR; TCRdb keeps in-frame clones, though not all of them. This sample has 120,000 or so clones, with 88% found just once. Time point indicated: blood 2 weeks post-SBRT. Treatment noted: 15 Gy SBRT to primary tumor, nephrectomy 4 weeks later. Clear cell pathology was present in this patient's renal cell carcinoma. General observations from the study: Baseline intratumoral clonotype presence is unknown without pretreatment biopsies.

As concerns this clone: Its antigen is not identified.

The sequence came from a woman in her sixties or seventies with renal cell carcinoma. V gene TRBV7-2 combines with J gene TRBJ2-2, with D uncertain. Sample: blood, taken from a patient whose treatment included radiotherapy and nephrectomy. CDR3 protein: CASSLAPNTGELFF. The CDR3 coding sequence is TGTGCCAGCAGCTTAGCCCCGAACACCGGGGAGCTGTTTTTT.